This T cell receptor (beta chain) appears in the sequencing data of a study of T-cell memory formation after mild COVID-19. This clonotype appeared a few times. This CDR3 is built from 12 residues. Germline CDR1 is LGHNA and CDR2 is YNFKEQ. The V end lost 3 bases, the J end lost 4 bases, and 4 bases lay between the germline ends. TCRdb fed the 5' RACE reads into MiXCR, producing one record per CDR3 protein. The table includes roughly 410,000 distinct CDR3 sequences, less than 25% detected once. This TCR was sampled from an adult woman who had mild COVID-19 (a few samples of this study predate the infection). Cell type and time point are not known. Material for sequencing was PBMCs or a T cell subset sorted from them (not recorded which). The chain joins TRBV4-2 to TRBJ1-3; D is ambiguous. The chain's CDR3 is CASSHEGNTIYF. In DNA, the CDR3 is TGTGCCAGCAGCCACGAGGGAAACACCATATATTTT.